This entry describes one TCR beta chain. This entry belongs to a study of radiotherapy plus CTLA-4 blockade in lung cancer. Germline assignment: CDR1 LNHDA and CDR2 SQIVND (reference sequence). With V trimmed by 3 bases and J by 6 bases, 4 bases remained unmatched. The CDR3 totals 13 residues. Measured with immunoSEQ multiplex PCR; TCRdb has only the in-frame clones, and not every one. In the table there are approximately 38,000 clones, roughly 85% of which are singletons. Sequenced material: peripheral blood, taken from a patient treated with radiotherapy plus ipilimumab. The chain couples TRBV19 to TRBJ2-7, with TRBD2 matching 8 bases. The receptor comes from a human donor with non-small cell lung cancer whose response to radiotherapy plus ipilimumab could not be evaluated. CDR3 DNA: TGTGCCAGTAGTATGGGACTAGTCGGCGAGCAGTACTTC. Encoded protein: CASSMGLVGEQYF.